Below, 27 T cell receptor beta chains from the same sample are listed, as sequenced in a study of blood T cell repertoires in COVID-19. Here immunoSEQ multiplex PCR was the method, and the copy in TCRdb shows in-frame clones only, minus some. This table holds a few hundred thousand clones, about nine tenths found once. The sample taken for sequencing was PBMCs or T cells enriched from blood (not recorded which). These receptors were collected from a man younger than 35 who had recovered from COVID-19.

The chain joins TRBV6-1 to TRBJ2-5, with D possibly TRBD2 on 5 matching bases. Germline V lookup: CDR1 MNHNS, CDR2 SASEGT. Trimming removed 2 bases at V and 4 bases at J, with 14 bases between. The CDR3 length is 15 residues. The CDR3: CASSENRGSTETQYF. In DNA, the CDR3 is TGTGCCAGCAGTGAAAATCGGGGATCGACAGAGACCCAGTACTTC.

The chain employs TRBV7-2 and TRBJ2-1; TRBD2 matches at 14 bases. The CDR3 is 15 amino acids. Per the germline V gene, CDR1 is SGHTA and CDR2 is FQGNSA. J was trimmed by 11 bases and V by 6 bases; bases with no gene match: 9. The CDR3 nucleotides are TGTGCCAGCAGGGAGTGGGGACTAGCGGGAGTACAGCAGTTCTTC. Translating it yields CASREWGLAGVQQFF.

This chain uses TRBV15 with TRBJ1-1; TRBD1 is a possible D gene (6 bases). CDR3 length: 18 residues. With 0 bases removed from V and 5 bases from J, the gap between germline ends came to 22 bases. CDR1 and CDR2 from the germline V gene are LNHNV and YYDKDF (reference sequence). CDR3 region: CATSRDETLRGGRTEAFF. The DNA of the CDR3 is TGTGCCACCAGCAGAGATGAGACCCTCAGGGGAGGGAGGACTGAAGCTTTCTTT.

This chain uses TRBV5-6 with TRBJ2-1; 11 nucleotides agree with TRBD2. CDR3 length: 15 residues. Germline values: CDR1 SGHDT, CDR2 YYEEEE. V was clipped by 3 bases and J by 3 bases; unmatched bases: 2. CDR3 protein: CASSSGTSGYNEQFF. As DNA, the CDR3 is TGTGCCAGCAGCTCAGGGACTAGCGGCTACAATGAGCAGTTCTTC. Based on the CDR3 plus reference TRBV5-6 and TRBJ2-1, the full variable domain is DAGVTQSPTHLIKTRGQQVTLRCSPKSGHDTVSWYQQALGQGPQFIFQYYEEEERQRGNFPDRFSGHQFPNYSSELNVNALLLGDSALYLCASSSGTSGYNEQFFGPGTRLTVL.

This clone was seen a handful of times. The chain has TRBV11-1 and TRBJ1-3, with 7 bases aligning to TRBD1. The CDR3 covers 16 residues. Germline CDR1 reads SGHAT; CDR2 reads FQDESV (reference sequence). V lost 1 base to trimming and J lost 0 bases; unmatched junction nucleotides: 3. CDR3 in DNA: TGTGCCAGCAGCTTAGAGGGACAGACCTCTGGAAACACCATATATTTT. Protein sequence: CASSLEGQTSGNTIYF.

This chain links TRBV3-1 (or the pseudogene TRBV3-2) with TRBJ1-1; no firm D call. This CDR3 has 13 amino acids. In germline, CDR1 is LGHDT, CDR2 YNNKEL (reference sequence). Trimming pared 6 bases from V and 0 bases from J, leaving 8 bases between. CDR3 amino acids: CASRGEVNTEAFF. DNA for the CDR3: TGTGCCAGCAGAGGAGAGGTGAACACTGAAGCTTTCTTT.

The chain recombines TRBV15 with TRBJ2-7, with D possibly matching TRBD1 (5 bases). Trimming removed 1 base at V and 2 bases at J, with 9 bases between. CDR1 and CDR2 (germline): LNHNV, YYDKDF (reference sequence). This CDR3 comprises 14 residues. As DNA, the CDR3 is TGTGCCACCAGCAGAGCAGGGAAACCCTACGAGCAGTACTTC. Residues: CATSRAGKPYEQYF.

Turning to this clone: This same CDR3 is encoded by further DNA sequences in the sample. The chain uses TRBV18 and TRBJ1-1, with D tentatively TRBD1 (5 bases). Germline CDR1 and CDR2: KGHSH and LQKENI. Trimming stripped 4 bases from V and 1 base from J, with 7 bases between. The CDR3 loop spans 13 amino acids. The CDR3 is CASSLDRNTEAFF. In DNA form, the CDR3 reads TGTGCCAGCTCACTCGACAGGAACACTGAAGCTTTCTTT.

This rearrangement joins TRBV5-1 to TRBJ2-7, with 13 bases fitting TRBD2. The CDR3 runs to 15 residues. Germline V lookup: CDR1 SGHRS, CDR2 YFSETQ. After removal of 4 bases from V and 5 bases from J, the junction contained 6 bases not matched to a gene. Here the CDR3 reads CASSNGLAGAHEQYF. The CDR3 region has the DNA TGCGCCAGCAGCAACGGACTAGCGGGAGCCCACGAGCAGTACTTC.

The chain has TRBV11-2 and TRBJ2-5, with D uncertain. This CDR3 is built from 15 residues. CDR1 SGHAT and CDR2 FQNNGV come from the germline V gene. With 0 bases removed from V and 2 bases from J, the gap between germline ends came to 10 bases. CDR3 DNA sequence: TGTGCCAGCAGCTTAGATGGGCAGGCACAAGAGACCCAGTACTTC. Translating it yields CASSLDGQAQETQYF.

This clone showed up just once. The V and J genes are TRBV9 and TRBJ2-7, with 11 bases identical to TRBD2. The V segment lost 2 bases and the J segment 6 bases; nucleotides outside the gene matches: 10. Germline lookup yields CDR1 SGDLS and CDR2 YYNGEE. This CDR3 spans 16 amino acids. The CDR3 protein is CASSVEASGRMGEQYF. The CDR3 nucleotides read TGTGCCAGCAGCGTCGAGGCTAGCGGGAGGATGGGCGAGCAGTACTTC. Looking up the rest from reference TRBV9 and TRBJ2-7 gives the full variable domain: DSGVTQTPKHLITATGQRVTLRCSPRSGDLSVYWYQQSLDQGLQFLIQYYNGEERAKGNILERFSAQQFPDLHSELNLSSLELGDSALYFCASSVEASGRMGEQYFGPGTRLTVT.

The rearrangement joins TRBV6-5 to TRBJ1-5; D unclear. CDR3 length equals 11 residues. Between the trimmed V and J ends, which lost 7 bases and 10 bases, there was a span of 11 bases. Germline values: CDR1 MNHEY, CDR2 SVGAGI. CDR3 loop: CASTDGEPQHF. CDR3 sequence (DNA): TGTGCCAGCACCGACGGGGAACCCCAGCATTTT.

CDR3 coding DNA: TGTGCCAGCAGTTTAGCGCGGACATACGAGCAGTACTTC. Its translation: CASSLARTYEQYF. J is TRBJ2-7 and V is TRBV27, with D possibly TRBD1 on 5 matching bases. V shed 2 bases and J shed 4 bases, with 9 bases lying between them. The CDR3 spans 13 residues. Looked up from germline, CDR1 is MNHEY and CDR2 is SMNVEV (reference sequence).

This chain uses TRBV3-1 (or the pseudogene TRBV3-2) with TRBJ1-1; perhaps TRBD1 as D (5 bases). The CDR3 has 17 residues. CDR1 is LGHDT, CDR2 YNNKEL, per germline (reference sequence). V lost 1 base to trimming and J lost 0 bases, with 15 bases between them. This chain's CDR3 is CASSQGRGVAVNTEAFF. The CDR3 DNA sequence: TGTGCCAGCAGCCAAGGCCGGGGGGTGGCGGTGAACACTGAAGCTTTCTTT.

This clone was found a few times. The chain has TRBV27 and TRBJ1-4; the D is unclear. V was pared by 6 bases and J by 4 bases, with 15 bases between. The CDR3 has 15 residues. Per germline, CDR1 MNHEY and CDR2 SMNVEV (reference sequence). In DNA, the CDR3 is TGTGCCAGCAGCCCGGGAGCAGGAGATAATGAAAAACTGTTTTTT. This translates into CASSPGAGDNEKLFF.

The V call is TRBV7-8, the J call TRBJ1-4, with 7 bases aligning to TRBD1. V lost 5 bases, J lost 7 bases, and 10 bases stayed unmatched. Per the germline V gene, CDR1 is SGHVS and CDR2 is FQNEAQ. The CDR3 consists of 15 residues. CDR3 sequence reads: CASSPTRGLGEKLFF. DNA for the CDR3: TGTGCCAGCAGCCCCACAAGGGGGCTAGGTGAAAAACTGTTTTTT.

This chain links TRBV5-1 with TRBJ1-2; 10 bases are shared with TRBD1. CDR1 and CDR2 from the germline V gene are SGHRS and YFSETQ. The CDR3 has 15 amino acids. V dropped 0 bases and J dropped 4; count of bases not matched to a gene: 3. The CDR3 protein is CASSLGDRGSYGYTF. CDR3 DNA sequence: TGCGCCAGCAGCTTGGGGGACAGGGGCAGCTATGGCTACACCTTC.

The V and J genes are TRBV27 and TRBJ1-1; TRBD1 is a possible D gene (6 bases). The CDR3 totals 17 residues. Looked up from germline, CDR1 is MNHEY and CDR2 is SMNVEV (reference sequence). The V gene lost 2 bases and the J gene lost 2 bases, with 18 bases spanning the gap. The chain's CDR3 is CASSLEGDRFLNTEAFF. The CDR3 coding sequence is TGTGCCAGCAGTTTAGAGGGCGACAGGTTCCTAAACACTGAAGCTTTCTTT.

The CDR3 DNA sequence: TGTGCCATCAGCCGGGACAGGACGAACACTGAAGCTTTCTTT. This sequence encodes CAISRDRTNTEAFF. The chain has TRBV10-3 and TRBJ1-1; 8 nucleotides align to TRBD1. CDR1 is ENHRY, CDR2 SYGVKD, per germline. This CDR3 contains 14 residues. With V trimmed by 6 bases and J by 1 base, 4 bases remained unmatched.

The V and J genes are TRBV6-5 and TRBJ1-4, with D hard to call. Trimming stripped 8 bases from V and 7 bases from J, with 14 bases between. CDR1 is MNHEY and CDR2 is SVGAGI in the germline V gene. CDR3 size: 13 residues. CDR3 DNA sequence: TGTGCCAGCTGCATCGCCGGGAGTGAAAAACTGTTTTTT. As protein: CASCIAGSEKLFF.

The chain uses TRBV12-3 or TRBV12-4 and TRBJ1-1, with 10 bases matching TRBD1. CDR3 length: 13 residues. With 6 bases clipped from V and 4 bases from J, the junction kept 2 bases outside the gene matches. Written as DNA, the CDR3 is TGTGCCAGCAGCCGGACAGGGGGCACTGAAGCTTTCTTT. This codes for CASSRTGGTEAFF.

This clone was observed once. The chain carries TRBV18 and TRBJ2-7; D unresolved. Germline CDR1 reads KGHSH; CDR2 reads LQKENI. V shed 1 base and J shed 1 base, with 14 bases lying between them. The CDR3 covers 16 residues. As DNA, the CDR3 is TGTGCCAGCTCACCACAATATTCGTCAGAATCCTACGAGCAGTACTTC. Its translation: CASSPQYSSESYEQYF.

The chain couples TRBV2 to TRBJ1-5; TRBD1 aligns across 11 bases. The CDR3 spans 15 residues. Unmatched junction bases numbered 6, after V lost 7 bases and J lost 4 bases. The germline gives CDR1 SNHLY, CDR2 FYNNEI. CDR3 sequence reads: CASKSGTGGNQPQHF. Written as DNA, the CDR3 is TGTGCCAGCAAATCCGGGACAGGGGGAAATCAGCCCCAGCATTTT.

In this sample, this clone turned up once. The genes are TRBV7-2 and TRBJ1-5; 11 bases map to TRBD1. V was pared by 4 bases and J by 2 bases, with 4 bases of the junction left unmatched. CDR1 SGHTA and CDR2 FQGNSA come from the germline V gene. The CDR3 has 16 amino acids. In DNA form, the CDR3 reads TGTGCCAGCAGCTGGACAGGGGGCGCGGGCAATCAGCCCCAGCATTTT. Translating gives CASSWTGGAGNQPQHF.

The chain employs TRBV11-2 and TRBJ2-3; D perhaps matches TRBD2 (5 bases). The V end lost 0 bases, the J end lost 4 bases, and 8 bases lay between the germline ends. This CDR3 is 14 amino acids long. The germline CDR1 and CDR2 sequences are SGHAT and FQNNGV. The CDR3, as DNA: TGTGCCAGCAGCTTAGATAGGACTTCAGATACGCAGTATTTT. It encodes CASSLDRTSDTQYF.

The chain has TRBV19 and TRBJ1-5; tentative D call: TRBD1 (5 bases). The CDR3 extends over 17 amino acids. V shed 2 bases and J shed 4 bases, with 18 bases lying between them. Germline V CDR1 and CDR2: LNHDA, SQIVND (reference sequence). The CDR3 region is CASSIPGGRYLNQPQHF. The DNA of the CDR3 is TGTGCCAGTAGTATACCCGGGGGTCGCTATTTGAATCAGCCCCAGCATTTT. Full variable domain (missing parts from reference TRBV19 and TRBJ1-5): DGGITQSPKYLFRKEGQNVTLSCEQNLNHDAMYWYRQDPGQGLRLIYYSQIVNDFQKGDIAEGYSVSREKKESFPLTVTSAQKNPTAFYLCASSIPGGRYLNQPQHFGDGTRLSIL.

The V call is TRBV4-1, the J call TRBJ2-7, with D possibly being TRBD1 (6 bases). Looked up from germline, CDR1 is MGHRA and CDR2 is YSYEKL. Trimming pared 0 bases from V and 1 base from J, leaving 16 bases between. The CDR3 contains 17 residues. In DNA form, the CDR3 reads TGCGCCAGCAGCCAAGATATACTGGGACACCGATCCTACGAGCAGTACTTC. It encodes CASSQDILGHRSYEQYF.